What follows are 2 T cell receptor beta chains derived from one specimen sequenced in a study of blood T cell repertoires in COVID-19. Produced via immunoSEQ multiplex PCR; TCRdb's table is partial and in-frame only. The sample records around 230,000 clones, around 87% being singletons. Sequenced input: peripheral blood. The origin of the receptors is a man between 60 and 75 years old who had recovered from COVID-19.

This chain uses TRBV7-2 with TRBJ1-6, with 10 bases matching TRBD1. The CDR3 loop spans 14 amino acids. Germline V gives CDR1 SGHTA, CDR2 FQGNSA. V lost 6 bases, J lost 8 bases, and 4 bases stayed unmatched. Written as DNA, the CDR3 is TGTGCCAGCAGTCCCGGGACAGGGGATTCACCCCTCCACTTT. This translates into CASSPGTGDSPLHF.

The rearrangement uses TRBV24-1 and TRBJ2-1; 8 bases match TRBD1. From germline, CDR1 is KGHDR and CDR2 SFDVKD. V lost 7 bases to trimming and J lost 6 bases; unmatched junction nucleotides: 7. CDR3 size: 14 residues. In DNA form, the CDR3 reads TGTGCCACCAGCGACAGGGGAGTAGGCAATGAGCAGTTCTTC. Translated, it gives CATSDRGVGNEQFF.